The 24 T cell receptor beta chains presented below share a single source sample, sequenced in a study of OX40 agonist ivuxolimab in advanced cancers. Sequencing used immunoSEQ multiplex PCR; TCRdb keeps in-frame clones, though not all of them. The data contain nearly 25,000 clones, 79% of them singletons. The sequencing used CD4+ or CD8+ T cells sorted from blood, collected in a trial of the OX40 agonist ivuxolimab. These receptors originate from an adult with an advanced solid tumor such as melanoma, head and neck, liver or kidney cancer.

The V and J genes are TRBV5-6 and TRBJ2-7; 8 bases line up with TRBD1. J gave up 2 bases and V 4 bases, and 2 bases lay outside the gene matches. The CDR3 contains 13 residues. CDR1 and CDR2 from the germline V gene are SGHDT and YYEEEE. The CDR3 DNA follows: TGTGCCAGCAGCCCGGACAGGGCCTACGAGCAGTACTTC. This codes for CASSPDRAYEQYF.

This rearrangement joins TRBV12-5 to TRBJ2-6; the D gene is possibly TRBD1 (5 bases). V gave up 5 bases and J gave up 5 bases, with 22 bases separating them. Germline lookup yields CDR1 LGHNT and CDR2 FRNRAP. The CDR3 covers 18 residues. CDR3 residues: CASGELHAGQSRANVLTF. Here the CDR3 DNA reads TGTGCTAGTGGTGAATTGCATGCAGGACAAAGTCGGGCCAACGTCCTGACTTTC.

The J gene is TRBJ1-2, the V gene TRBV5-1; no clear D gene. Germline-derived CDR1 and CDR2 are SGHRS and YFSETQ. The CDR3 is 12 amino acids. The germline V and J ends were trimmed by 1 base and 7 bases, with 8 bases remaining between them. The CDR3 is CASSLYTSGYTF. Here the CDR3 DNA reads TGCGCCAGCAGCTTGTACACATCTGGCTACACCTTC.

The chain couples TRBV7-8 to TRBJ1-1; a possible D gene is TRBD1 (5 bases). There are 13 residues in the CDR3. From germline, CDR1 is SGHVS and CDR2 FQNEAQ. The V gene lost 3 bases and the J gene lost 1 base, with 6 bases spanning the gap. The CDR3 spells CASSFTGNTEAFF. DNA for the CDR3: TGTGCCAGCAGCTTCACAGGGAACACTGAAGCTTTCTTT.

V gene TRBV27 combines with J gene TRBJ2-7; 10 nucleotides match TRBD1. CDR1 MNHEY and CDR2 SMNVEV come from the germline V gene (reference sequence). This CDR3 has 15 amino acids. Germline trimming cut 5 bases from V and 1 base from J; bases unmatched to any gene: 5. Written as DNA, the CDR3 is TGTGCCAGCAGTCCGTGGACAGGGGGTTCCTACGAGCAGTACTTC. This codes for CASSPWTGGSYEQYF.

This clone is categorized as medium-sized. The chain has TRBV18 and TRBJ1-5; 9 nucleotides match TRBD1. The length of the CDR3 is 17 residues. V dropped 4 bases and J dropped 5; count of bases not matched to a gene: 12. The germline CDR1 and CDR2 sequences are KGHSH and LQKENI. The CDR3 sequence is CASSLQGAWVPDQPQHF. CDR3 coding DNA: TGTGCCAGCTCACTACAGGGGGCGTGGGTGCCTGATCAGCCCCAGCATTTT.

The chain joins TRBV6-6 to TRBJ1-2; 9 bases are shared with TRBD1. There are 15 residues in the CDR3. CDR1 is MNHNY, CDR2 SVGAGI, per germline (reference sequence). V dropped 6 bases and J dropped 4; count of bases not matched to a gene: 9. CDR3 loop: CASSSPDRGSYGYTF. CDR3 nucleotides: TGTGCCAGCAGCTCACCGGACAGGGGCTCCTATGGCTACACCTTC.

A note on this clone: The sample carries other DNA sequences with the same CDR3. The J gene is TRBJ1-4, the V gene TRBV6-5; D remains unclear. Germline V CDR1 and CDR2: MNHEY, SVGAGI. The CDR3 runs 14 residues. V was trimmed by 2 bases and J by 0 bases, leaving 4 bases between them. The CDR3 sequence: CASSYGTTNEKLFF. DNA for the CDR3: TGTGCCAGCAGTTACGGGACAACTAATGAAAAACTGTTTTTT.

The chain uses TRBV11-2 and TRBJ2-7; D remains unclear. The ends were cut back, 8 bases at V and 3 bases at J, with 2 bases in the middle. Germline values: CDR1 SGHAT, CDR2 FQNNGV. The CDR3 sequence is 9 residues long. The CDR3 is CASGYEQYF. In DNA, the CDR3 is TGTGCCAGCGGCTACGAGCAGTACTTC.

The V gene is TRBV6-5, the J gene TRBJ2-7; possible D gene TRBD2, 6 bases. V lost 2 bases and J 2 bases, leaving 13 bases between the germline ends. CDR1 MNHEY and CDR2 SVGAGI come from the germline V gene. CDR3 length: 15 residues. The CDR3 spells CASSYGGGVAYEQYF. In DNA, the CDR3 is TGTGCCAGCAGTTACGGGGGAGGTGTAGCCTACGAGCAGTACTTC.

The chain links TRBV19 to TRBJ2-5, with TRBD2 as a possible D gene (6 bases). Germline V gene data show CDR1 as LNHDA and CDR2 as SQIVND (reference sequence). This CDR3 is 14 amino acids long. The V gene lost 2 bases and the J gene lost 2 bases, with 9 bases spanning the gap. DNA of the CDR3: TGTGCCAGTAGTATACGGGAGCTGCAAGAGACCCAGTACTTC. Translated, it gives CASSIRELQETQYF.

The chain carries TRBV27 and TRBJ2-1; TRBD2 agrees at 12 bases. CDR1 is MNHEY, CDR2 SMNVEV, per germline (reference sequence). The CDR3 spans 18 residues. With V trimmed by 3 bases and J by 3 bases, 9 bases remained unmatched. CDR3 sequence reads: CASSFLAGGLSGYNEQFF. CDR3 coding DNA: TGTGCCAGCAGTTTTCTAGCGGGGGGGCTTAGCGGCTACAATGAGCAGTTCTTC.

The rearrangement links TRBV5-1 to TRBJ1-3, with a possible D match to TRBD1 (5 bases). V lost 5 bases to trimming and J lost 0 bases, with 15 bases between them. The CDR3 is 16 amino acids. The V gene's germline CDR1 is SGHRS and CDR2 YFSETQ. The CDR3 is CASRPTDSFSGNTIYF. CDR3 coding DNA: TGCGCCAGCAGACCCACTGACAGCTTCTCTGGAAACACCATATATTTT.

The chain recombines TRBV4-1 with TRBJ1-1; D not certain. This CDR3 has 13 residues. Germline lookup yields CDR1 MGHRA and CDR2 YSYEKL. Trimming pared 0 bases from V and 1 base from J, leaving 3 bases between. CDR3: CASSQEANTEAFF. The CDR3 DNA is TGCGCCAGCAGCCAAGAGGCGAACACTGAAGCTTTCTTT.

This chain links TRBV2 with TRBJ2-7; unclear D gene. This CDR3 is built from 11 residues. CDR1 and CDR2 from the germline V gene are SNHLY and FYNNEI. The ends were cut back, 2 bases at V and 6 bases at J, with 5 bases in the middle. The DNA of the CDR3 is TGTGCCAGCAGTGAATTTGGCGAGCAGTACTTC. As protein: CASSEFGEQYF.

This clone was found a few times. The V gene is TRBV20-1, the J gene TRBJ1-1; D unresolved. In germline, CDR1 is DFQATT, CDR2 SNEGSKA (reference sequence). This CDR3 has 10 amino acids. V was shortened by 1 base and J by 8 bases, with 5 bases between the two germline ends. CDR3 DNA: TGCAGTGCTAGAGTCGCCGAAGCTTTCTTT. It specifies CSARVAEAFF.

CDR3 region: CASSPRGLALETQYF. The DNA of the CDR3 is TGTGCCAGCTCACCGCGGGGACTAGCGTTGGAGACCCAGTACTTC. The chain employs TRBV18 and TRBJ2-5; 10 bases are a match to TRBD2. CDR3 length: 15 amino acids. In germline, CDR1 is KGHSH, CDR2 LQKENI. With V trimmed by 3 bases and J by 5 bases, 6 bases remained unmatched. The complete variable domain, with remaining parts taken from reference TRBV18 and TRBJ2-5, reads NAGVMQNPRHLVRRRGQEARLRCSPMKGHSHVYWYRQLPEEGLKFMVYLQKENIIDESGMPKERFSAEFPKEGPSILRIQQVVRGDSAAYFCASSPRGLALETQYFGPGTRLLVL.

V usage is TRBV5-5 and J usage is TRBJ2-1; 7 bases align to TRBD1. J was trimmed by 8 bases and V by 5 bases; bases with no gene match: 7. Germline CDR1 is SGHKS and CDR2 is YYEKEE (reference sequence). The CDR3 extends over 13 amino acids. The CDR3 DNA reads as TGTGCCAGCAGTTTGAACAGGGGCGATGAGCAGTTCTTC. This translates into CASSLNRGDEQFF.

This sequence joins TRBV18 and TRBJ1-2; D unresolved. Germline-derived CDR1 and CDR2 are KGHSH and LQKENI. V dropped 4 bases and J dropped 7 bases, with 19 bases sitting between them. This CDR3 spans 15 amino acids. CDR3 DNA: TGTGCCAGCTCACTCAATATGAGAGACGATGGTGGCTACACCTTC. Translated: CASSLNMRDDGGYTF. The full variable domain, completed using reference TRBV18 and TRBJ1-2, is NAGVMQNPRHLVRRRGQEARLRCSPMKGHSHVYWYRQLPEEGLKFMVYLQKENIIDESGMPKERFSAEFPKEGPSILRIQQVVRGDSAAYFCASSLNMRDDGGYTFGSGTRLTVV.

The chain links TRBV9 to TRBJ2-5; D gene uncertain. V shed 0 bases and J shed 5 bases, with 11 bases lying between them. The germline V gene encodes CDR1 SGDLS and CDR2 YYNGEE. CDR3 length: 14 amino acids. In DNA form, the CDR3 reads TGTGCCAGCAGCGTAGTTAACCGGCCGGAGACCCAGTACTTC. It is translated as CASSVVNRPETQYF.

CDR3 region: CASSIEGRSYTF. Written as DNA, the CDR3 is TGTGCCAGTAGTATAGAGGGGCGAAGCTACACCTTC. V and J are TRBV19 and TRBJ1-2; a weak D match, TRBD1 (5 bases). The V end lost 0 bases, the J end lost 9 bases, and 8 bases lay between the germline ends. The CDR3 is 12 residues long. Germline CDR1 and CDR2: LNHDA and SQIVND (reference sequence).

This clone occurred a few times. This sequence joins TRBV29-1 and TRBJ1-1; a possible D gene is TRBD1 (6 bases). Trimming removed 7 bases from V and 5 bases from J, with 17 bases in between. Germline V CDR1 and CDR2: SQVTM, ANQGSEA. The CDR3 has 13 residues. CDR3 loop: CSAVGGLGTEAFF. CDR3 DNA: TGCAGCGCTGTAGGGGGATTAGGTACTGAAGCTTTCTTT.

The genes are TRBV7-2 and TRBJ2-7, with D maybe TRBD1 (6 bases). Trimming removed 3 bases at V and 1 base at J, with 13 bases between. This CDR3 is built from 15 residues. CDR1 and CDR2 (germline): SGHTA, FQGNSA. CDR3 residues: CASSLPTGKSYEQYF. DNA of the CDR3: TGTGCCAGCAGCTTGCCTACAGGGAAGTCCTACGAGCAGTACTTC.

V usage is TRBV14 and J usage is TRBJ2-7, with TRBD2 identical over 9 bases. The ends lost 5 bases at V and 0 bases at J; junction bases unmatched: 5. From germline, CDR1 is SGHDN and CDR2 FVKESK. CDR3 size: 15 residues. The CDR3 DNA reads TGTGCCAGCAGCAGACTAGCGGCAAGCTCCTACGAGCAGTACTTC. Amino acids: CASSRLAASSYEQYF.